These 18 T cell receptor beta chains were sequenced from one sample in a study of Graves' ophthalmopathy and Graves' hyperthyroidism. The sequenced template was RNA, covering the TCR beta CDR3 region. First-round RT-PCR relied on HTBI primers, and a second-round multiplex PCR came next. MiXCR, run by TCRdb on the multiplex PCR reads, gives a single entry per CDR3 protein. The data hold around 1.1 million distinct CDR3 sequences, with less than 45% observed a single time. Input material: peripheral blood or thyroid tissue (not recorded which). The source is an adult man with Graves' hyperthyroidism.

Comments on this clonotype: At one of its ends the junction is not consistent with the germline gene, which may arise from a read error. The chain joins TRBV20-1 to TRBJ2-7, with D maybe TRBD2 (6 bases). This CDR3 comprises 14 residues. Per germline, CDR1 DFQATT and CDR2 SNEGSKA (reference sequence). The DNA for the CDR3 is TGCAGTGCTAGGGCCGGGGGTCTCGGATACGAGCAGTGCTTC. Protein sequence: CSARAGGLGYEQCF.

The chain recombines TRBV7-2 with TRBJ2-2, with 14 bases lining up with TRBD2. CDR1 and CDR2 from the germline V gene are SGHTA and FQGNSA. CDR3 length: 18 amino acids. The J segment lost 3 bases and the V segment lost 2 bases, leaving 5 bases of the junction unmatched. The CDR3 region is CASSLFGLAGGYTGELFF. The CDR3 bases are TGTGCCAGCAGCTTATTCGGACTAGCGGGAGGATACACCGGGGAGCTGTTTTTT. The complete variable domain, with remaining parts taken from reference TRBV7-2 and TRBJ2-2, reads GAGVSQSPSNKVTEKGKDVELRCDPISGHTALYWYRQSLGQGLEFLIYFQGNSAPDKSGLPSDRFSAERTGGSVSTLTIQRTQQEDSAVYLCASSLFGLAGGYTGELFFGEGSRLTVL.

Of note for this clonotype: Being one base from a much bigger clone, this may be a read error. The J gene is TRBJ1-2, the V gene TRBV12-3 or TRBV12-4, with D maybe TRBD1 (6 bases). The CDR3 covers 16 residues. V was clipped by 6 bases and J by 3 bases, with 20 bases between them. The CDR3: CASRPDRDNLDYGYTF. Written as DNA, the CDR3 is TGTGCCAGCAGACCGGACCGGGACAACTTGGACTATGGCTACACCTTC.

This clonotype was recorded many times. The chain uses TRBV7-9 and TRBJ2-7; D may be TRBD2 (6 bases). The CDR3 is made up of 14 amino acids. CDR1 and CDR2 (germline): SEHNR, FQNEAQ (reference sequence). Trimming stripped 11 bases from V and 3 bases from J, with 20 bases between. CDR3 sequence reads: CACPVLGGSYEQYF. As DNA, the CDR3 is TGTGCCTGCCCCGTTTTGGGGGGTAGCTACGAGCAGTACTTC.

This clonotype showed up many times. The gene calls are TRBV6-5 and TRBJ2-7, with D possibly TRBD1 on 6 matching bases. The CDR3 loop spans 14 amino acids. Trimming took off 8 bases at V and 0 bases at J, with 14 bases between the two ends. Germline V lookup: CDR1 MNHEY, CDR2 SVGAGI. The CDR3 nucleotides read TGTGCCAGCGGAGTACAGGGAGCCTCCTACGAGCAGTACTTC. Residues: CASGVQGASYEQYF.

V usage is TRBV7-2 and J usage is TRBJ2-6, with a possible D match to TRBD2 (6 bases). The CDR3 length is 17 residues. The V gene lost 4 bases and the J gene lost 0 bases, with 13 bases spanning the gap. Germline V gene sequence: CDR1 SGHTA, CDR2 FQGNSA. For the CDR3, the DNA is TGTGCCAGCAGCTCGGGTCGGGAGACCTCTGGGGCCAACGTCCTGACTTTC. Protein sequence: CASSSGRETSGANVLTF.

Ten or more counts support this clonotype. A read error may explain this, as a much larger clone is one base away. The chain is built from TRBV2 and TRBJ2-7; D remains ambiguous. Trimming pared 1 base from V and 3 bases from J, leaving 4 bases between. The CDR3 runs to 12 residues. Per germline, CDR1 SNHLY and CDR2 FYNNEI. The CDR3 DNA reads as TGTGCCAGCAGTGAAGAAAGCTACGAGCAGTACTTC. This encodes CASSEESYEQYF.

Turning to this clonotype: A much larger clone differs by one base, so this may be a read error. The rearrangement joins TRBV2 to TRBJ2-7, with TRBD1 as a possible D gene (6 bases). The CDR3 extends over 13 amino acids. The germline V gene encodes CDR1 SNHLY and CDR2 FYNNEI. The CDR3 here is CASTGQPSYGQYF. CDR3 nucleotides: TGTGCCAGCACCGGACAGCCCTCCTACGGGCAGTACTTC. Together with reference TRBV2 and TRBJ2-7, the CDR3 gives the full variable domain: EPEVTQTPSHQVTQMGQEVILRCVPISNHLYFYWYRQILGQKVEFLVSFYNNEISEKSEIFDDQFSVERPDGSNFTLKIRSTKLEDSAMYFCASTGQPSYGQYFGPGTRLTVT.

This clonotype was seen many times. The CDR3 sequence is CATSDSNGRTYEQYF. The DNA for the CDR3 is TGTGCCACCAGTGACTCAAACGGACGGACCTACGAGCAGTACTTC. The chain links TRBV24-1 to TRBJ2-7; D ambiguous. Trimming pared 4 bases from V and 2 bases from J, leaving 14 bases between. CDR1 and CDR2 from the germline V gene are KGHDR and SFDVKD. The CDR3 runs 15 residues.

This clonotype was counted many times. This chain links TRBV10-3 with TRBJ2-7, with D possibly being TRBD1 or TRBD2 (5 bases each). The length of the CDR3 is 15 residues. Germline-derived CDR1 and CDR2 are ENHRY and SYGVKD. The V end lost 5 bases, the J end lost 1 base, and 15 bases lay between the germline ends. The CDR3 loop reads CAISNPGPTSYEQYF. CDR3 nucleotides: TGTGCCATCAGTAACCCGGGACCGACTTCCTACGAGCAGTACTTC.

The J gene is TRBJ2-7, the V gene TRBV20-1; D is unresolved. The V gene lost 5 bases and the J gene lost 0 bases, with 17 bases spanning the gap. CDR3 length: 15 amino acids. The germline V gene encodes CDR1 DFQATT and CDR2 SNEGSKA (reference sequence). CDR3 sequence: CSAVPIAESSYEQYF. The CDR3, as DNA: TGCAGTGCTGTTCCTATAGCAGAATCCTCCTACGAGCAGTACTTC.

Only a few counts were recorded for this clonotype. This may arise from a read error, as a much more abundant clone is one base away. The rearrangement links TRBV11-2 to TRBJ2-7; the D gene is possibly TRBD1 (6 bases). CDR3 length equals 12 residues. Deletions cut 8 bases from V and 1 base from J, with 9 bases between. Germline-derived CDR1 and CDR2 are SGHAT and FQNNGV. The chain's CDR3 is CASGTPSYEQYF. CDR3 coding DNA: TGTGCCAGCGGGACACCTTCCTACGAGCAGTACTTC.

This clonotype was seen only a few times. The CDR3 DNA sequence: TGCAGTGCTAGACCCGTCGGACGGATGAACACTGAAGCTTTCTTT. This sequence encodes CSARPVGRMNTEAFF. The chain recombines TRBV20-1 with TRBJ1-1, with D uncertain. The CDR3 length is 15 residues. V was clipped by 2 bases and J by 0 bases, with 13 bases between them. Germline assignment: CDR1 DFQATT and CDR2 SNEGSKA (reference sequence).

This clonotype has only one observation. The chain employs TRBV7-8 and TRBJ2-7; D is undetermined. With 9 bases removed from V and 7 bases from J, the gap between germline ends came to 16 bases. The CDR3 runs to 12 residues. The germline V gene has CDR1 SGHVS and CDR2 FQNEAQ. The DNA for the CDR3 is TGTGCCAGGGGCACCAGTCCGTGGGAGCAGTACTTC. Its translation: CARGTSPWEQYF.

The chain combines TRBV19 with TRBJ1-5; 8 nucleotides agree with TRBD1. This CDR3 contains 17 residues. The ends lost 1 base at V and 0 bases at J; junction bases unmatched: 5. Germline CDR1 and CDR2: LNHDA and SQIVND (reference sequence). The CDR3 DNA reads TGTGCCAGTAGTATAGGAGACAGGGGCGATAGCAATCAGCCCCAGCATTTT. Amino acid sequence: CASSIGDRGDSNQPQHF. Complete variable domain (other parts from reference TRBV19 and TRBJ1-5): DGGITQSPKYLFRKEGQNVTLSCEQNLNHDAMYWYRQDPGQGLRLIYYSQIVNDFQKGDIAEGYSVSREKKESFPLTVTSAQKNPTAFYLCASSIGDRGDSNQPQHFGDGTRLSIL.

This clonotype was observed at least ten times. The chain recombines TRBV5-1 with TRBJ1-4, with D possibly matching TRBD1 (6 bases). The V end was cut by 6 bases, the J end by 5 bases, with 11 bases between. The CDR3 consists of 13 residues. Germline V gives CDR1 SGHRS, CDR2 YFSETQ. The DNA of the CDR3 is TGCGCCAGCAAGGACAGAGGAAATGAAAAACTGTTTTTT. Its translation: CASKDRGNEKLFF.

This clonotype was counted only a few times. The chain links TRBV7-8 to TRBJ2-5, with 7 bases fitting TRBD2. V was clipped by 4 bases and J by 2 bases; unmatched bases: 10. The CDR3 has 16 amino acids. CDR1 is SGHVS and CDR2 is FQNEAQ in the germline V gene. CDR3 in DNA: TGTGCCAGCAGCTCTTCTCGACTAGCCCGACAAGAGACCCAGTACTTC. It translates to CASSSSRLARQETQYF. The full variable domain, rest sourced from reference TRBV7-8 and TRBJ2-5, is GAGVSQSPRYKVAKRGQDVALRCDPISGHVSLFWYQQALGQGPEFLTYFQNEAQLDKSGLPSDRFFAERPEGSVSTLKIQRTQQEDSAVYLCASSSSRLARQETQYFGPGTRLLVL.

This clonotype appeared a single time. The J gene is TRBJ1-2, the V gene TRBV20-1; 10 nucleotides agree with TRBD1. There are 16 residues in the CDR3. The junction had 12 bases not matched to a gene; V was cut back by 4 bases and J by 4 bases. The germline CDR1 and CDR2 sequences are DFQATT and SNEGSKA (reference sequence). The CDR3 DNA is TGCAGTGCTACAGGACCCCGGGACAGGGGTTCCTATGGCTACACCTTC. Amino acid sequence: CSATGPRDRGSYGYTF.